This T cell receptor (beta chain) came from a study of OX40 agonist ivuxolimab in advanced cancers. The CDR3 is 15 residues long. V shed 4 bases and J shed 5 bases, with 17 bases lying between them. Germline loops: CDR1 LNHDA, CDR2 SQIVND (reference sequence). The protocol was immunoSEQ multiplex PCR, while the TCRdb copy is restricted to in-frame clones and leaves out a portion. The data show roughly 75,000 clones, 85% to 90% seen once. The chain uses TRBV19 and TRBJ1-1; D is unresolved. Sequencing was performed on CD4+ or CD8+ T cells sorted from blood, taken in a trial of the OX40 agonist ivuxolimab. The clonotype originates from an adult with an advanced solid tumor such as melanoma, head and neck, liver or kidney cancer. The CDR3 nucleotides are TGTGCCAGTAGTAGAGGAATCCGCCTACCTACTGAAGCTTTCTTT. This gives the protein CASSRGIRLPTEAFF.